This TCR beta chain came from a study of early T cells in non-severe SARS-CoV-2 infection. Attached unique molecular identifiers marked individual cDNA molecules. Each CDR3 protein gets one entry after TCRdb re-called the 5' RACE reads with MiXCR. The sample contains about 34,000 distinct CDR3 sequences, roughly 5.7% of which appear only once. After removal of 4 bases from V and 1 base from J, the junction contained 5 bases not matched to a gene. The CDR3 contains 15 residues. Germline V gene lookup returns CDR1 SGHKS and CDR2 YYEKEE (reference sequence). This TCR came from an adult who was a healthcare worker with PCR-confirmed SARS-CoV-2 infection or an uninfected control (not recorded which). Sequencing was carried out using whole blood. The chain is built from TRBV5-5 and TRBJ1-3; 7 positions agree with TRBD1. CDR3 in amino acids: CASSGQVASGNTIYF. CDR3 bases: TGTGCCAGCAGCGGACAGGTGGCATCTGGAAACACCATATATTTT.